This T cell receptor beta chain was sequenced for a study of T cell responses to AZD1222 COVID-19 vaccine. The CDR3 is 15 amino acids. Per germline, CDR1 LNHNV and CDR2 YYDKDF (reference sequence). The V and J ends lost 7 bases and 2 bases respectively, with 17 bases between them. Profiled with immunoSEQ multiplex PCR; TCRdb holds only in-frame clones, not every one. The sample lists roughly 81,000 clones; around 86% were seen once. Notes on the study in general: As reported, nearly half of all spike-specific TCRs target variant regions that are unmutated. A mostly white British donor set with more females was recruited, and clonal diversity was possibly underestimated.

Points on this clone: Its antigen is not identified.

Sequenced here: peripheral blood, sampled on day 0 of AZD1222 vaccination. This chain joins TRBV15 and TRBJ1-2, with D perhaps TRBD1 (6 bases). The sequence was obtained from an adult in good health. Here the CDR3 DNA reads TGTGCCACCAAAATCTCGATGGGGGCCAACTATGGCTACACCTTC. Its protein product is CATKISMGANYGYTF.